These 5 T cell receptor beta chains were all obtained from the same sample, sequenced in a study of Tregs in tolerant kidney transplant recipients. The repertoire was sequenced with immunoSEQ multiplex PCR; TCRdb's copy has only in-frame clones and lacks some. The table records around 61,000 clones, approximately 82% of them present only once. What was sequenced was CD4+ T cells from blood. The receptors were sampled from a human donor in good health.

V is TRBV9 and J is TRBJ1-4, with 7 nucleotides matching TRBD1. The CDR3 length is 16 residues. Germline V lookup: CDR1 SGDLS, CDR2 YYNGEE. Trimming removed 5 bases from V and 0 bases from J; junction bases left unmatched: 7. The CDR3 DNA follows: TGTGCCAGCAGTGGAGACAGGGACTCAACTAATGAAAAACTGTTTTTT. Amino acid sequence: CASSGDRDSTNEKLFF.

This chain links TRBV6-5 with TRBJ1-5; D perhaps matches TRBD1 (5 bases). Between the trimmed V and J ends, which lost 7 bases and 7 bases, there was a span of 14 bases. The germline gives CDR1 MNHEY, CDR2 SVGAGI. The CDR3 runs 13 residues. The DNA for the CDR3 is TGTGCCAGCAATCGGGGGGTAGGGCAGCCCCAGCATTTT. This sequence encodes CASNRGVGQPQHF.

This clone was recorded once. This chain joins TRBV7-9 and TRBJ1-2; unclear D gene. The CDR3 totals 15 residues. In germline, CDR1 is SEHNR, CDR2 FQNEAQ (reference sequence). V was trimmed by 0 bases and J by 6 bases, leaving 14 bases between them. The CDR3 nucleotides read TGTGCCAGCAGCTTAGCCCCCTTGAGGGATAATGGCTACACCTTC. Translating it yields CASSLAPLRDNGYTF. Complete variable domain (other parts from reference TRBV7-9 and TRBJ1-2): DTGVSQNPRHKITKRGQNVTFRCDPISEHNRLYWYRQTLGQGPEFLTYFQNEAQLEKSRLLSDRFSAERPKGSFSTLEIQRTEQGDSAMYLCASSLAPLRDNGYTFGSGTRLTVV.

V and J are TRBV19 and TRBJ2-3, with D perhaps TRBD2 (7 bases). The length of the CDR3 is 15 residues. V dropped 0 bases and J dropped 4 bases, with 11 bases sitting between them. CDR1 and CDR2 (germline): LNHDA, SQIVND (reference sequence). In DNA form, the CDR3 reads TGTGCCAGTAGTATAGAAGGGGGGGGAGCAGATACGCAGTATTTT. Its translation is CASSIEGGGADTQYF.

The rearrangement uses TRBV30 and TRBJ1-1; no clear D. CDR3 size: 13 residues. V was trimmed by 3 bases and J by 3 bases, leaving 11 bases between them. Per germline, CDR1 GTSNPN and CDR2 SVGIG (reference sequence). The chain's CDR3 is CAWRQRVDTEAFF. CDR3 nucleotides: TGTGCCTGGAGACAGCGCGTGGACACTGAAGCTTTCTTT.